This T cell receptor beta chain derives from a study of blood T cell repertoires in COVID-19. Overall study context: Spain, Italy and the United States supplied samples that represented acute and convalescent COVID-19. PBMCs, B-cell-depleted T cells, or T cells provided the cDNA or gDNA that made up the material.

In its sample, this clone was seen once. Original analysis: Amplification of reference gene primers was used by the study to estimate nucleated cell counts. TCRdb's copy holds only in-frame clones and misses some; the assay was immunoSEQ multiplex PCR. V, J and clone size were drawn from that table, and D and trimming were deduced from the DNA. This table has over 150,000 clones, roughly nine tenths appearing once. Sequencing was done on a sample of peripheral blood. The receptor was isolated from a man between 65 and 85 years old with active or convalescent COVID-19.

The CDR3 reads CASSTLPTSAKETQYF. For the CDR3, the DNA is TGTGCCAGTAGTACTCTCCCGACTAGCGCTAAAGAGACCCAGTACTTC. The gene calls are TRBV19 and TRBJ2-5; 8 nucleotides agree with TRBD2. This CDR3 spans 16 amino acids. J gave up 3 bases and V 4 bases, and 10 bases lay outside the gene matches. Germline V lookup: CDR1 LNHDA, CDR2 SQIVND (reference sequence).